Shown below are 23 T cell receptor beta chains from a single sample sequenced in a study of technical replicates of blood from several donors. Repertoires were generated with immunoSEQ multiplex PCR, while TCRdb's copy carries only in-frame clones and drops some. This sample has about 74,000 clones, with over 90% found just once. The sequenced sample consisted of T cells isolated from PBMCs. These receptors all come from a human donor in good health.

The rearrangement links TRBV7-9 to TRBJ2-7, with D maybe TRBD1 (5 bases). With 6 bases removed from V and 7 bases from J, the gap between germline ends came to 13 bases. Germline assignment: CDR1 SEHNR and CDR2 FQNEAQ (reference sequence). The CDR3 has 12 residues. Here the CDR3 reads CASRTGLGEQYF. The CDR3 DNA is TGTGCCAGCAGAACAGGTCTTGGAGAGCAGTACTTC.

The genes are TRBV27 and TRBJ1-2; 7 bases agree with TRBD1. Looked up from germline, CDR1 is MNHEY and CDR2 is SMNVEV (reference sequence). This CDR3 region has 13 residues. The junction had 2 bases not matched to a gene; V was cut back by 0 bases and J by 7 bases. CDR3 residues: CASSLSGGRGYTF. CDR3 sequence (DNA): TGTGCCAGCAGTTTATCAGGGGGCCGTGGCTACACCTTC.

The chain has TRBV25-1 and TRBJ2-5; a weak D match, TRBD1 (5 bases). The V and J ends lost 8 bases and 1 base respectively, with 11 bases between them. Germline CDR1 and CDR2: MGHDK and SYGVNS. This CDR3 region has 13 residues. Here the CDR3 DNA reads TGTGCCAGCGCTCCAGGGTTCCAAGAGACCCAGTACTTC. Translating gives CASAPGFQETQYF.

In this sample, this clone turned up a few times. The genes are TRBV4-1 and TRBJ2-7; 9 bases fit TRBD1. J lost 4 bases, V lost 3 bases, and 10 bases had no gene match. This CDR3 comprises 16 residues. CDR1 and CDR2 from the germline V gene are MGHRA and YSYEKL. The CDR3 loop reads CASSQLPGQGPYEQYF. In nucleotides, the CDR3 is TGCGCCAGCAGCCAGCTTCCGGGACAGGGTCCTTACGAGCAGTACTTC.

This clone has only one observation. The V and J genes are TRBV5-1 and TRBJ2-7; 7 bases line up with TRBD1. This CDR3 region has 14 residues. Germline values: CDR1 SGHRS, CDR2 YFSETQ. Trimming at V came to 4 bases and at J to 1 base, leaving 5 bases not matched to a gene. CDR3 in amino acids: CASSPPDRSYEQYF. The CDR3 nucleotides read TGCGCCAGCAGCCCACCGGACAGGTCCTACGAGCAGTACTTC.

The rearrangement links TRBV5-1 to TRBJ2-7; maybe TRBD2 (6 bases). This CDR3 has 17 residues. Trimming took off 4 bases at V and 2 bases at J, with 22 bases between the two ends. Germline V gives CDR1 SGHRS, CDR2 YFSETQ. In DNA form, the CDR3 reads TGCGCCAGCAGCCTCACAGACTCTATAGCGGAGACCTACGAGCAGTACTTC. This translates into CASSLTDSIAETYEQYF.

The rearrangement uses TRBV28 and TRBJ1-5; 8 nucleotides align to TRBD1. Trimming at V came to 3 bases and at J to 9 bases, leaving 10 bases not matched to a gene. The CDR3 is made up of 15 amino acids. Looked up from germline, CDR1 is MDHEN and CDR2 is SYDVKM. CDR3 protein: CASSLRQGMVWPQHF. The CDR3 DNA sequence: TGTGCCAGCAGTTTGAGACAGGGGATGGTATGGCCCCAGCATTTT.

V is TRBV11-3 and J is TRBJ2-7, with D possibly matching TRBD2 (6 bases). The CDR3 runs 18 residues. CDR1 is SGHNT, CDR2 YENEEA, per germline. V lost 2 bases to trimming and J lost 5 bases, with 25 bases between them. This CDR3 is CASSLFSIGMGLRHEQYF. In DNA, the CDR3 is TGTGCCAGCAGCTTATTTTCTATTGGGATGGGACTGCGGCACGAGCAGTACTTC.

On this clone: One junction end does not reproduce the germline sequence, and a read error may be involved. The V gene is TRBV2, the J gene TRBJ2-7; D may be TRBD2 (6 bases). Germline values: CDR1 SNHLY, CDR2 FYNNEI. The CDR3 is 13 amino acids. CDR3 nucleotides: TGTGTCAGCCAGGAGGGCCACGGCTACGAGCAGTACTTC. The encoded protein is CVSQEGHGYEQYF.

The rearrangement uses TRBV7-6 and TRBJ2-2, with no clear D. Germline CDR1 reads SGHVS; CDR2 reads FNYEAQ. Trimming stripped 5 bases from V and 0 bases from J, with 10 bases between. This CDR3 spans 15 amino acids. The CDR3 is CASSTRRSNTGELFF. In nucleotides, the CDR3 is TGTGCCAGCAGCACAAGGCGGTCGAACACCGGGGAGCTGTTTTTT.

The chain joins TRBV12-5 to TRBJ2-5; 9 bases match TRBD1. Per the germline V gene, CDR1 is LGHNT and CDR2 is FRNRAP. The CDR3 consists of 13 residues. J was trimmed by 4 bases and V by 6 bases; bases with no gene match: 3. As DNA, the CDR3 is TGTGCTAGTGGGAACAGGGGGCGAGAGACCCAGTACTTC. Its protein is CASGNRGRETQYF.

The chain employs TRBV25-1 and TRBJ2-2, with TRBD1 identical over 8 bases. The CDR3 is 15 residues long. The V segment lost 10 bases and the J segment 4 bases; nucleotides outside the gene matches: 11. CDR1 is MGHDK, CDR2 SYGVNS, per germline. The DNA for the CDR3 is TGTGCCACCTCACGCGGGACAGGTGTCACCGGGGAGCTGTTTTTT. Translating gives CATSRGTGVTGELFF.

DNA for the CDR3: TGTGCCAGCAGTGAACTAGCGGGAGGGTTCGATGAGCAGTTCTTC. It specifies CASSELAGGFDEQFF. This chain joins TRBV2 and TRBJ2-1; 12 positions match TRBD2. The CDR3 consists of 15 residues. With V trimmed by 2 bases and J by 8 bases, 4 bases remained unmatched. Germline V CDR1 and CDR2: SNHLY, FYNNEI.

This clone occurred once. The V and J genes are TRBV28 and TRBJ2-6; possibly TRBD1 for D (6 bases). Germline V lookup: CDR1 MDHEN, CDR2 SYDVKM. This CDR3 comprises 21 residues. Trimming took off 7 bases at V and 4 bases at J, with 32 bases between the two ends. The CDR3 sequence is CASTSLHITGHQLWGANVLTF. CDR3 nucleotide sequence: TGTGCCAGCACCAGCCTTCATATCACAGGGCATCAACTTTGGGGGGCCAACGTCCTGACTTTC. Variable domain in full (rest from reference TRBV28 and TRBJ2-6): DVKVTQSSRYLVKRTGEKVFLECVQDMDHENMFWYRQDPGLGLRLIYFSYDVKMKEKGDIPEGYSVSREKKERFSLILESASTNQTSMYLCASTSLHITGHQLWGANVLTFGAGSRLTVL.

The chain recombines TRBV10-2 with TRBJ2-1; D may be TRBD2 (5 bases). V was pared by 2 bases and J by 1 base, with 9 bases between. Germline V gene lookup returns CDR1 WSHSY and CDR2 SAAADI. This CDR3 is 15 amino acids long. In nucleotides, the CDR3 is TGCGCCAGCAGTGAGAGAGGGAAGTCCTACAATGAGCAGTTCTTC. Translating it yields CASSERGKSYNEQFF.

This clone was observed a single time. The CDR3 spells CASSVLGTGDDLGANVLTF. The DNA for the CDR3 is TGTGCCAGCAGTGTACTCGGGACAGGCGACGATCTGGGGGCCAACGTCCTGACTTTC. The chain is built from TRBV2 and TRBJ2-6; 8 nucleotides line up with TRBD1. The CDR3 totals 19 residues. The V gene's germline CDR1 is SNHLY and CDR2 FYNNEI. The V gene end was trimmed by 4 bases and the J gene end by 4 bases; junction bases not matched to a gene: 15. Full variable domain (outside the CDR3, taken from reference TRBV2 and TRBJ2-6): EPEVTQTPSHQVTQMGQEVILRCVPISNHLYFYWYRQILGQKVEFLVSFYNNEISEKSEIFDDQFSVERPDGSNFTLKIRSTKLEDSAMYFCASSVLGTGDDLGANVLTFGAGSRLTVL.

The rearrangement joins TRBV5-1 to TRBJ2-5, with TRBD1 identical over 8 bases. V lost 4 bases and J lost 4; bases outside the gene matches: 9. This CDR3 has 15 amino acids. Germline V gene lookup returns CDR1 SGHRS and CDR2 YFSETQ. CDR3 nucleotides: TGCGCCAGCAGCCGAGGACAGGGAAGCGGAGAGACCCAGTACTTC. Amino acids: CASSRGQGSGETQYF. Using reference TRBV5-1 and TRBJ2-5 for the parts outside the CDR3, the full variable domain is KAGVTQTPRYLIKTRGQQVTLSCSPISGHRSVSWYQQTPGQGLQFLFEYFSETQRNKGNFPGRFSGRQFSNSRSEMNVSTLELGDSALYLCASSRGQGSGETQYFGPGTRLLVL.

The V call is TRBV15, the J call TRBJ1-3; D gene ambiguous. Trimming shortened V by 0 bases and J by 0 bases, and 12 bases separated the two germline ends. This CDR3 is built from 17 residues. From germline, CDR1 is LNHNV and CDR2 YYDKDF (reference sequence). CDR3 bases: TGTGCCACCAGCAGAGATGCGAGGGCCCACTCTGGAAACACCATATATTTT. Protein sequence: CATSRDARAHSGNTIYF.

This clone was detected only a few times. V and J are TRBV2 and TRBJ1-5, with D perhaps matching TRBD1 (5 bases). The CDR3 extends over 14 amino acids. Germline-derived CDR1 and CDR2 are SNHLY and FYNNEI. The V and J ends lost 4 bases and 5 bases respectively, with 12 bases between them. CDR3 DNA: TGTGCCAGCAGTGCGGGGGATGGGTATCAGCCCCAGCATTTT. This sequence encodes CASSAGDGYQPQHF. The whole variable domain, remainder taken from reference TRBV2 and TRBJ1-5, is EPEVTQTPSHQVTQMGQEVILRCVPISNHLYFYWYRQILGQKVEFLVSFYNNEISEKSEIFDDQFSVERPDGSNFTLKIRSTKLEDSAMYFCASSAGDGYQPQHFGDGTRLSIL.

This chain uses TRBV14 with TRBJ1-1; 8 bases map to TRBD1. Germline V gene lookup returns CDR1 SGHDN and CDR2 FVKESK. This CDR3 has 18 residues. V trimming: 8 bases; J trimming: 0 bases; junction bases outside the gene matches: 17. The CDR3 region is CASLQGRRTGKLNTEAFF. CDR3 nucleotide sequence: TGTGCCAGCCTGCAGGGGCGGAGGACAGGGAAGCTGAACACTGAAGCTTTCTTT.

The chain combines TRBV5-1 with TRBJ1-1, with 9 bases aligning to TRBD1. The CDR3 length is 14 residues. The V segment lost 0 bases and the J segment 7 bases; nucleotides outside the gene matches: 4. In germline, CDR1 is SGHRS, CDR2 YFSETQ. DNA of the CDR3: TGCGCCAGCAGCTTGGGACAGGGGGTTGGTGAAGCTTTCTTT. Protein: CASSLGQGVGEAFF.

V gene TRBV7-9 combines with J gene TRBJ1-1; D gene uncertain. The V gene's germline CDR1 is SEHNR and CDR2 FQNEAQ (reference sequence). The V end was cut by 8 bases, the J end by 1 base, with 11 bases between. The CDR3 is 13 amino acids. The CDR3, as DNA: TGTGCCAGCGGGGAGGAAGGGAACACTGAAGCTTTCTTT. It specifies CASGEEGNTEAFF.

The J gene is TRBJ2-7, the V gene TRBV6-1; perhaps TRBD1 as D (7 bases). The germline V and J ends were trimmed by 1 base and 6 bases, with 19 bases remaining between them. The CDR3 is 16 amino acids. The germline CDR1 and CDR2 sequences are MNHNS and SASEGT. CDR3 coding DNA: TGTGCCAGCAGTGAAGACTGGGCAGGGGGGCGTTGCGAGCAGTACTTC. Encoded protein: CASSEDWAGGRCEQYF.